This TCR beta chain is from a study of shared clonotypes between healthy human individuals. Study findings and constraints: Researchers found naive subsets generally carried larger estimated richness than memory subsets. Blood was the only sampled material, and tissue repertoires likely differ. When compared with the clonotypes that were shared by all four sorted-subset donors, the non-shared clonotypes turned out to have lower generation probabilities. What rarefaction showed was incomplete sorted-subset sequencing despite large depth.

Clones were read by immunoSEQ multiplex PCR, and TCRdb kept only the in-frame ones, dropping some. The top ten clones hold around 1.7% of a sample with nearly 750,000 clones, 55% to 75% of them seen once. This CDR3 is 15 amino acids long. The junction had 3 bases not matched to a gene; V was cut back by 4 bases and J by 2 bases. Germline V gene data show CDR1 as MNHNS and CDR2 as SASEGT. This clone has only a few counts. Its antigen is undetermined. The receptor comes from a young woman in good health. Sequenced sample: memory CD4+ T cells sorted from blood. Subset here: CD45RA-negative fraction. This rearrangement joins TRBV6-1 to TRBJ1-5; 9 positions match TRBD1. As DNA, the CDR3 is TGTGCCAGCAGTGGACAGGGGGTAGGCAATCAGCCCCAGCATTTT. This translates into CASSGQGVGNQPQHF.